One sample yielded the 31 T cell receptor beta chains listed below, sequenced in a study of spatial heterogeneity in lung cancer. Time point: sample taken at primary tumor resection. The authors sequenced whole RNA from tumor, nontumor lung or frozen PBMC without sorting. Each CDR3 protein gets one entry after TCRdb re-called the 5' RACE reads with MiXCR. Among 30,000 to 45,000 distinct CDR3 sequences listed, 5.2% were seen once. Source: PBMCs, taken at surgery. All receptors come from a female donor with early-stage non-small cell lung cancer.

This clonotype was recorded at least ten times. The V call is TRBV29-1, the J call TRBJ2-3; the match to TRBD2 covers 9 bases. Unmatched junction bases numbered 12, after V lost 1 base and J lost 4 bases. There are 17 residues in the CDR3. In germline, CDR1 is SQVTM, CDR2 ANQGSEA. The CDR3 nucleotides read TGCAGCGTTGAAGGAGACCCAGCGGGGGGCGGCTCAGATACGCAGTATTTT. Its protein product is CSVEGDPAGGGSDTQYF.

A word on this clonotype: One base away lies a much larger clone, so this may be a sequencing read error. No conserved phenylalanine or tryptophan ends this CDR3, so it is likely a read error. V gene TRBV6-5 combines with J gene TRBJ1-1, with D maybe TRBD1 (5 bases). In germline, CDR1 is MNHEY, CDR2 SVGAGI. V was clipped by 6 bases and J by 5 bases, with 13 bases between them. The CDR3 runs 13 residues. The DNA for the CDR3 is TGTGCCAGCAGGCCCTCCGGGGGAACTGAAGCTTTCTCT. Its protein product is CASRPSGGTEAFS.

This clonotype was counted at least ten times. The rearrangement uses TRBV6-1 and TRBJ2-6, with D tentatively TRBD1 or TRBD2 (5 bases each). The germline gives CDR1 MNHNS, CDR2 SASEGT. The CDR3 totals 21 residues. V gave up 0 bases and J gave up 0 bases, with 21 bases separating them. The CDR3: CASSEAPGAQILISGANVLTF. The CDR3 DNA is TGTGCCAGCAGTGAAGCGCCCGGGGCTCAAATCCTTATCTCTGGGGCCAACGTCCTGACTTTC.

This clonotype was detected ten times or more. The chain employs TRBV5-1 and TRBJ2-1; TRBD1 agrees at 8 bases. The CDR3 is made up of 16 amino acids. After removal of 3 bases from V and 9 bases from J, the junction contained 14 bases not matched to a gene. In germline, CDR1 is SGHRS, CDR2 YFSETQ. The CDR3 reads CASSSTRQGTGFEQFF. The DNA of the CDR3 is TGCGCCAGCAGCTCTACTAGACAGGGGACGGGATTTGAGCAGTTCTTC.

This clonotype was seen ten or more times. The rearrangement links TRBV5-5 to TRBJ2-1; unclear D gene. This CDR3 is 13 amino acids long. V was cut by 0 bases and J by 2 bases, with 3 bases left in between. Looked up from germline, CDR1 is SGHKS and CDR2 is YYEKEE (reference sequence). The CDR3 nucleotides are TGTGCCAGCAGCTTGGAACCCTACAATGAGCAGTTCTTC. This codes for CASSLEPYNEQFF.

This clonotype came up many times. The chain's CDR3 is CASSSHWSPQYF. CDR3 DNA sequence: TGTGCCAGCAGCTCCCACTGGTCTCCGCAGTATTTT. V gene TRBV7-6 combines with J gene TRBJ2-3, with no clear D. The germline V gene has CDR1 SGHVS and CDR2 FNYEAQ. This CDR3 is 12 amino acids long. V lost 4 bases and J 10 bases, leaving 12 bases between the germline ends.

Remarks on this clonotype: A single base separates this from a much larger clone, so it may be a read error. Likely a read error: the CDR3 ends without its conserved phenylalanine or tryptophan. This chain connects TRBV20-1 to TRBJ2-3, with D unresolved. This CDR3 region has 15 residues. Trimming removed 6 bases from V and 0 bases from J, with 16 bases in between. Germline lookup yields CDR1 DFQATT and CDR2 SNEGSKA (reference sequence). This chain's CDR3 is CSAPPRTASTDTQYI. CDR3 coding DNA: TGCAGTGCCCCGCCACGGACGGCTAGCACAGATACGCAGTATATT.

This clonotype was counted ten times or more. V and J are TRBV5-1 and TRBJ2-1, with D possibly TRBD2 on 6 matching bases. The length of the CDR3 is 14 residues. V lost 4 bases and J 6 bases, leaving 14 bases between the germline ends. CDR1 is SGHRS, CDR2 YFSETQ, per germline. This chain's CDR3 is CASSPTGASNEQFF. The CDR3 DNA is TGCGCCAGCAGCCCCACGGGAGCGAGCAATGAGCAGTTCTTC.

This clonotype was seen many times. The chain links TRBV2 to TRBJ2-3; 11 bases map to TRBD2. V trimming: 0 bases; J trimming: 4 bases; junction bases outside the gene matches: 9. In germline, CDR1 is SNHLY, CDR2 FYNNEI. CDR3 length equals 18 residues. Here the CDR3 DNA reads TGTGCCAGCAGTGAAGCTGGGCTAGCGGGAGGAGTATCAGATACGCAGTATTTT. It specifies CASSEAGLAGGVSDTQYF.

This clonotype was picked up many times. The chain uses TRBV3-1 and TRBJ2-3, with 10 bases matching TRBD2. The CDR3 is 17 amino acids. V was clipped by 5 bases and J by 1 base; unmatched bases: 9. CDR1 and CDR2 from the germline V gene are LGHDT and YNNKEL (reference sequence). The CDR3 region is CASSDRRLAGGTDTQYF. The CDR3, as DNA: TGTGCCAGCAGCGATAGGCGGCTAGCGGGGGGCACAGATACGCAGTATTTT.

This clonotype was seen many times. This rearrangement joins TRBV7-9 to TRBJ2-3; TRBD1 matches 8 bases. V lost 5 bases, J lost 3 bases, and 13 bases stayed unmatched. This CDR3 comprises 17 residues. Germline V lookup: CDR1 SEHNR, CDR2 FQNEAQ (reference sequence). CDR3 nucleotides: TGTGCCAGCAGCAGATCCACCAGGACAGGGTGGACAGATACGCAGTATTTT. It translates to CASSRSTRTGWTDTQYF.

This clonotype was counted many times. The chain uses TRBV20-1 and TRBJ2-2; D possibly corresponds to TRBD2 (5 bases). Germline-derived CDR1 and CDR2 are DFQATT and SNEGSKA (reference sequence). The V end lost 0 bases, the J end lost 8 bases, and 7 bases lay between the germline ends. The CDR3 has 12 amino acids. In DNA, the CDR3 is TGCAGTGCTAGAGAGCTAGCAGGGGAGCTGTTTTTT. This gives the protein CSARELAGELFF.

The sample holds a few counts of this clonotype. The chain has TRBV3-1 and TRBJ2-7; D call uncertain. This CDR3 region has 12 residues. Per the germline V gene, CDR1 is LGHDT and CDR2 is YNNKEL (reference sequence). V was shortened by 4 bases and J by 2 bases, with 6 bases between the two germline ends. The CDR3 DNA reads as TGTGCCAGCAGCCGCGAAACCTACGAGCAGTACTTC. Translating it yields CASSRETYEQYF.

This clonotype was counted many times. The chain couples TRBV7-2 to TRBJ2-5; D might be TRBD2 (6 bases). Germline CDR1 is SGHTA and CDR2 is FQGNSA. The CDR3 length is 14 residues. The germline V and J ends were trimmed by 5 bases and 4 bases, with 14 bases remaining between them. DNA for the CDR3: TGTGCCAGCAGCCGACTAGTTTCGGTAGAGACCCAGTACTTC. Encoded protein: CASSRLVSVETQYF.

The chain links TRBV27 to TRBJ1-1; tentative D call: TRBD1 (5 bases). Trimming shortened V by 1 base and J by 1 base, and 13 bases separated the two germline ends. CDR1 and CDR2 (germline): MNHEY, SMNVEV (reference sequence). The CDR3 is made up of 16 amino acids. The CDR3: CASSLYAARANTEAFF. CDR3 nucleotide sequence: TGTGCCAGCAGTTTATATGCGGCCAGGGCGAACACTGAAGCTTTCTTT.

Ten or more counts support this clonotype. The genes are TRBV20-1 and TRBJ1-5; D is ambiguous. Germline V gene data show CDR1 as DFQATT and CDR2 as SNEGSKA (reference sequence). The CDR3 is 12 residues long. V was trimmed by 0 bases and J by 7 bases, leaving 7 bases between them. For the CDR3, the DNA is TGCAGTGCTAGAGATGGAGGGCAGCCCCAGCATTTT. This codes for CSARDGGQPQHF.

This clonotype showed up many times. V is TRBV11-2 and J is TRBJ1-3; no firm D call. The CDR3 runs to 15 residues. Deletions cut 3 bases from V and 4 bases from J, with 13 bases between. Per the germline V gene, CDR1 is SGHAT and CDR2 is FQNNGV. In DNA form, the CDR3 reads TGTGCCAGCAGCTTCAGCAGAATGGGAGGAAACACCATATATTTT. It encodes CASSFSRMGGNTIYF.

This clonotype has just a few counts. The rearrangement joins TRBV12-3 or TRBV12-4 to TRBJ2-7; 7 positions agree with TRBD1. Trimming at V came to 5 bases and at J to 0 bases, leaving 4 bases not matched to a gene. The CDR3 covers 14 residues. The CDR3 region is CASSNRDSSYEQYF. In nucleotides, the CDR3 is TGTGCCAGCAGTAACCGGGACAGCTCCTACGAGCAGTACTTC.

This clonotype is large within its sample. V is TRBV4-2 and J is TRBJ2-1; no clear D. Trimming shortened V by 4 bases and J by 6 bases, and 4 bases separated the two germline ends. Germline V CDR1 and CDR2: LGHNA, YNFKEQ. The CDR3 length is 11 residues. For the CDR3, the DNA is TGTGCCAGCAGCCCTGGCAATGAGCAGTTCTTC. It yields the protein CASSPGNEQFF.

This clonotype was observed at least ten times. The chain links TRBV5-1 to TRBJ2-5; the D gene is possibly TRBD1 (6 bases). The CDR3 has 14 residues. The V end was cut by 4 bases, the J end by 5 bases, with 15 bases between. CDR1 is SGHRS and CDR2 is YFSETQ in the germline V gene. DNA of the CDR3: TGCGCCAGCAGCCGTACAGGGAAATTTGAGACCCAGTACTTC. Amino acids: CASSRTGKFETQYF.

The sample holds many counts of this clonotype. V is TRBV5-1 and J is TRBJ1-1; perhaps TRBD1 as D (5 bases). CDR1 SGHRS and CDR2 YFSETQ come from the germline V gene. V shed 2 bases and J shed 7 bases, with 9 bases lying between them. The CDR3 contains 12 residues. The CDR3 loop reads CASSFRGSEAFF. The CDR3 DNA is TGCGCCAGCAGCTTTCGGGGGAGTGAAGCTTTCTTT.

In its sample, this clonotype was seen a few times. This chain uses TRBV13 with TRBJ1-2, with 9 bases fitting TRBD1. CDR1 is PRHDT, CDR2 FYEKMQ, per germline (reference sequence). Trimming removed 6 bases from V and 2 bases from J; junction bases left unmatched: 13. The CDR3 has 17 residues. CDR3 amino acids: CASSTTLRDRANYGYTF. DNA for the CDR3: TGTGCCAGCAGTACCACTTTGAGGGACAGGGCCAACTATGGCTACACCTTC.

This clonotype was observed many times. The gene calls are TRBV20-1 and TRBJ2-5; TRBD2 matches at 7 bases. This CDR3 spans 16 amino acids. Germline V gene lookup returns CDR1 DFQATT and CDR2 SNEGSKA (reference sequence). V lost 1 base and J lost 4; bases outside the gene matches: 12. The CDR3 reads CSARATFGLVGETQYF. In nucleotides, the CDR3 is TGCAGTGCTAGAGCTACTTTCGGACTAGTCGGAGAGACCCAGTACTTC.

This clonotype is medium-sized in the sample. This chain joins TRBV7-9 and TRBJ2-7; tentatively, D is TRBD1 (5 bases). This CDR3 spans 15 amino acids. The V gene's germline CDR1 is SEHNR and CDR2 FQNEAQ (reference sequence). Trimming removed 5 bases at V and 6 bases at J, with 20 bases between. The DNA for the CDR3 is TGTGCCAGCAGCGTCGTTACAGGTTCTAAGGCCGAGCAGTACTTC. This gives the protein CASSVVTGSKAEQYF.

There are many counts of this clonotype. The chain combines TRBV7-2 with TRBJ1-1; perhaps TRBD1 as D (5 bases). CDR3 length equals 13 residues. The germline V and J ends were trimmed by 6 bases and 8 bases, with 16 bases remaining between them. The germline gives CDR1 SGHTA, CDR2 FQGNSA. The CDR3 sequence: CASRFGTVEEAFF. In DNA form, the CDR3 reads TGTGCCAGCAGATTCGGGACCGTCGAAGAAGCTTTCTTT.

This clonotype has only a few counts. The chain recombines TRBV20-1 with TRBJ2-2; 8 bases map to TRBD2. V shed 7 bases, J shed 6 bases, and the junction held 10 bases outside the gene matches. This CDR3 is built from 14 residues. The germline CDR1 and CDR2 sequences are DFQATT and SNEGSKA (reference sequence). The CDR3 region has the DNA TGCAGTGGGGCCAGCGGGAGTAGCGCCGGGGAGCTGTTTTTT. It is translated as CSGASGSSAGELFF.

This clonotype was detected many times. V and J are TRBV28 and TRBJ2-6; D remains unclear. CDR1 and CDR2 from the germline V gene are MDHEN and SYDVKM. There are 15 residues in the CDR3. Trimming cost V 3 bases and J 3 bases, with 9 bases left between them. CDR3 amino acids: CASSFPAGGANVLTF. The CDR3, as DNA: TGTGCCAGCAGTTTCCCCGCCGGTGGGGCCAACGTCCTGACTTTC.

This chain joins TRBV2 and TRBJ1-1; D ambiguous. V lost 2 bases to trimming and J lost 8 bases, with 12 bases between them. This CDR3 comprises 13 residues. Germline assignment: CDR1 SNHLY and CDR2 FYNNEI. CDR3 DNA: TGTGCCAGCAGTGAAACAATTATGACGGAAGCTTTCTTT. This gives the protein CASSETIMTEAFF.

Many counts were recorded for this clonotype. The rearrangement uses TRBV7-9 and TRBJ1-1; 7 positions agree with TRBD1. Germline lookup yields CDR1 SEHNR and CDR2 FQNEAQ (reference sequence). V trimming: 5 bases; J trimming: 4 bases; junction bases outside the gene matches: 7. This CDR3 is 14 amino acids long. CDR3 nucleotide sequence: TGTGCCAGCAGCCTTACAGGGGCATCCACTGAAGCTTTCTTT. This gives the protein CASSLTGASTEAFF.

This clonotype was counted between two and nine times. The CDR3 nucleotides read TGTGCCAGCAGCTTACCGGAGAGCTCCTATAATTCACCCCTCCACTTT. It codes for CASSLPESSYNSPLHF. The chain combines TRBV5-5 with TRBJ1-6; D gene uncertain. In germline, CDR1 is SGHKS, CDR2 YYEKEE (reference sequence). Trimming removed 2 bases from V and 0 bases from J, with 9 bases in between. The CDR3 extends over 16 amino acids.

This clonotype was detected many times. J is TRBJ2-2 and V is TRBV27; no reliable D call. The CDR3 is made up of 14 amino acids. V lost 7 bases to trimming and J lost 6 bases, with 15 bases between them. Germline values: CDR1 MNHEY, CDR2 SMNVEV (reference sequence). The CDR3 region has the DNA TGTGCCAGCACCGCGGCAAGGGTCGCCGGGGAGCTGTTTTTT. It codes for CASTAARVAGELFF.